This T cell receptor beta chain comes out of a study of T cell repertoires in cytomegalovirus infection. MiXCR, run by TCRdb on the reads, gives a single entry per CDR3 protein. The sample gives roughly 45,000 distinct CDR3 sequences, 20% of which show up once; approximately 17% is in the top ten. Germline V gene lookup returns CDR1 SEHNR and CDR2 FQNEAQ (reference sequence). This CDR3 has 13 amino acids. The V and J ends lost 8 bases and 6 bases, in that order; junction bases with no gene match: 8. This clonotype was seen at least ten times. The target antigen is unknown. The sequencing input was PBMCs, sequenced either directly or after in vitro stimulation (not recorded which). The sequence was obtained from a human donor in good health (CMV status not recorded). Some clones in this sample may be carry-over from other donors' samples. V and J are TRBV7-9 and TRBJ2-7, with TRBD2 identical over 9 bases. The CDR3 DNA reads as TGTGCCAGCTTGCGGGAGGGTTATGGCGAGCAGTACTTC. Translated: CASLREGYGEQYF.